This entry lists 26 T cell receptor beta chains sequenced from one sample in a study of beta chain features in type 1 diabetes. Findings and caveats of the study: When Type 1 diabetes patients were examined, their TCRB CDR3s proved moderately but significantly shorter in all four CD4+ subsets.

Expressed TCRB transcripts were sequenced after all isolated RNA was converted to cDNA. Profiling relied on immunoSEQ multiplex PCR, and the TCRdb table lists in-frame clones only, not all of them. The repertoire holds about 300,000 clones, about 13% seen once, with about 0.016% in the top ten. Which antigens these TCRs recognize remains unknown. Sequencing used naive CD4+ T cells from blood. These receptors all stem from a young woman with type 1 diabetes.

V gene TRBV11-2 combines with J gene TRBJ2-1, with 12 bases that match TRBD2. This CDR3 region has 17 residues. Trimming removed 5 bases from V and 1 base from J; junction bases left unmatched: 6. Looked up from germline, CDR1 is SGHAT and CDR2 is FQNNGV. This CDR3 is CASSPASGRASYNEQFF. For the CDR3, the DNA is TGTGCCAGCAGCCCAGCTAGCGGGAGGGCTTCCTACAATGAGCAGTTCTTC.

The rearrangement uses TRBV9 and TRBJ1-2; 9 nucleotides line up with TRBD1. This CDR3 is built from 15 residues. V lost 0 bases to trimming and J lost 2 bases; unmatched junction nucleotides: 2. Looked up from germline, CDR1 is SGDLS and CDR2 is YYNGEE. The CDR3 DNA sequence: TGTGCCAGCAGCGTAGCCGGACAGGGGAACTATGGCTACACCTTC. Encoded protein: CASSVAGQGNYGYTF.

This clone was seen a handful of times. The genes are TRBV7-2 and TRBJ1-1; 7 bases are shared with TRBD1. Germline V lookup: CDR1 SGHTA, CDR2 FQGNSA. CDR3 size: 13 residues. The V segment lost 11 bases and the J segment 1 base; nucleotides outside the gene matches: 7. CDR3 sequence reads: CAGNPGGNTEAFF. The CDR3 nucleotides read TGTGCCGGAAACCCAGGGGGGAACACTGAAGCTTTCTTT.

The chain has TRBV18 and TRBJ2-1; 7 bases match TRBD1. The V gene's germline CDR1 is KGHSH and CDR2 LQKENI. With 1 base clipped from V and 1 base from J, the junction kept 1 base outside the gene matches. This CDR3 has 15 amino acids. CDR3 loop: CASSPRDSSYNEQFF. In nucleotides, the CDR3 is TGTGCCAGCTCACCACGGGACAGTTCCTACAATGAGCAGTTCTTC.

J is TRBJ1-4 and V is TRBV5-4, with D unresolved. The CDR3 covers 15 residues. Trimming stripped 4 bases from V and 10 bases from J, with 20 bases between. Germline CDR1 and CDR2: SGHNT and YYREEE (reference sequence). CDR3 sequence reads: CASSIAGRRDLKLFF. DNA of the CDR3: TGTGCCAGCAGCATCGCAGGCCGGCGAGACCTAAAACTGTTTTTT.

The CDR3 spells CASSLDRDYEQFF. DNA of the CDR3: TGTGCCAGCAGCTTAGATCGCGACTATGAGCAGTTCTTC. This chain joins TRBV11-2 and TRBJ2-1; D not certain. Germline V lookup: CDR1 SGHAT, CDR2 FQNNGV. Trimming removed 0 bases from V and 8 bases from J, with 8 bases in between. The CDR3 is made up of 13 amino acids.

V usage is TRBV7-2 and J usage is TRBJ1-1, with a tentative D call TRBD1 (5 bases). Trimming shortened V by 5 bases and J by 7 bases, and 17 bases separated the two germline ends. CDR1 SGHTA and CDR2 FQGNSA come from the germline V gene. This CDR3 has 14 amino acids. The CDR3 sequence: CASSVQVNHNEAFF. The CDR3 DNA reads TGTGCCAGCAGCGTACAGGTTAATCATAATGAAGCTTTCTTT.

The chain employs TRBV11-2 and TRBJ2-5; TRBD1 matches 8 bases. Losses at the gene ends were 5 bases for V and 3 bases for J; bases not matched to a gene: 8. The germline CDR1 and CDR2 sequences are SGHAT and FQNNGV. The CDR3 is made up of 15 amino acids. The CDR3 here is CASSAYTGGKETQYF. The CDR3 bases are TGTGCCAGCAGCGCATACACAGGGGGAAAAGAGACCCAGTACTTC.

In its sample, this clone was seen a few times. The chain uses TRBV11-2 and TRBJ2-1, with 11 bases identical to TRBD2. V shed 1 base and J 12 bases; nucleotides not matched to a gene: 8. The germline V gene has CDR1 SGHAT and CDR2 FQNNGV. The CDR3 spans 15 residues. The CDR3 sequence is CASSLVRLAGGMQFF. In DNA form, the CDR3 reads TGTGCCAGCAGCTTAGTACGGCTAGCGGGAGGAATGCAGTTCTTC.

This chain connects TRBV14 to TRBJ2-7, with D maybe TRBD1 (5 bases). V gave up 1 base and J gave up 1 base, with 17 bases separating them. The CDR3 totals 17 residues. The germline V gene has CDR1 SGHDN and CDR2 FVKESK. This CDR3 reads CASSQGRETAESYEQYV. Written as DNA, the CDR3 is TGTGCCAGCAGCCAAGGGCGCGAGACAGCCGAATCCTACGAGCAGTACGTC.

This clone was observed a handful of times. The chain couples TRBV27 to TRBJ1-5; D uncertain. Per the germline V gene, CDR1 is MNHEY and CDR2 is SMNVEV (reference sequence). V lost 2 bases and J 2 bases, leaving 7 bases between the germline ends. The CDR3 has 14 amino acids. CDR3 protein: CASSLTDGNQPQHF. CDR3 nucleotide sequence: TGTGCCAGCAGTTTAACAGACGGCAATCAGCCCCAGCATTTT.

This clone was observed a handful of times. This chain links TRBV4-2 with TRBJ2-3; 8 positions match TRBD2. The ends lost 1 base at V and 0 bases at J; junction bases unmatched: 0. The length of the CDR3 is 15 residues. CDR1 and CDR2 from the germline V gene are LGHNA and YNFKEQ. The CDR3 DNA follows: TGTGCCAGCAGCCAAGTAGCGGGGAGCACAGATACGCAGTATTTT. This codes for CASSQVAGSTDTQYF.

This clone was seen a few times. The genes are TRBV11-2 and TRBJ2-7; D gene unclear. The V end lost 0 bases, the J end lost 4 bases, and 10 bases lay between the germline ends. Germline loops: CDR1 SGHAT, CDR2 FQNNGV. This CDR3 is built from 14 residues. The CDR3 DNA sequence: TGTGCCAGCAGCTTAGATTCACCGGGTTACGAGCAGTACGTC. Translated, it gives CASSLDSPGYEQYV.

This clone showed up just a few times. This rearrangement joins TRBV7-2 to TRBJ1-2, with 9 bases aligning to TRBD1. This CDR3 has 13 residues. Germline V gene lookup returns CDR1 SGHTA and CDR2 FQGNSA. V shed 11 bases and J 1 base; nucleotides not matched to a gene: 5. The CDR3 loop is CAGTGSNNYGYTF. CDR3 coding DNA: TGTGCCGGGACAGGGTCCAATAACTATGGCTACACCTTC.

The chain combines TRBV7-9 with TRBJ2-7, with no clear D. Deletions cut 3 bases from V and 1 base from J, with 7 bases between. This CDR3 has 13 residues. CDR1 SEHNR and CDR2 FQNEAQ come from the germline V gene (reference sequence). Here the CDR3 DNA reads TGTGCCAGCAGCTTTGGAGTGTCCTACGAGCAGTACTTC. It encodes CASSFGVSYEQYF.

The V call is TRBV19, the J call TRBJ2-1; 7 nucleotides match TRBD1. The ends lost 2 bases at V and 6 bases at J; junction bases unmatched: 7. Germline values: CDR1 LNHDA, CDR2 SQIVND (reference sequence). The CDR3 has 15 residues. This chain's CDR3 is CASSIRFGQVNEQFF. CDR3 nucleotides: TGTGCCAGTAGTATACGTTTTGGACAGGTCAATGAGCAGTTCTTC.

The chain is built from TRBV13 and TRBJ2-1, with TRBD2 matching over 9 bases. Trimming removed 2 bases from V and 4 bases from J; junction bases left unmatched: 3. Germline V gene sequence: CDR1 PRHDT, CDR2 FYEKMQ (reference sequence). The CDR3 loop spans 15 amino acids. CDR3 protein: CASSLSGRYYNEQFF. The CDR3, as DNA: TGTGCCAGCAGCTTAAGCGGGAGGTATTACAATGAGCAGTTCTTC.

V usage is TRBV28 and J usage is TRBJ2-1; 8 nucleotides align to TRBD1. With 3 bases clipped from V and 11 bases from J, the junction kept 9 bases outside the gene matches. Germline V gene sequence: CDR1 MDHEN, CDR2 SYDVKM. The CDR3 runs 14 residues. This CDR3 is CASSFQGAPTKQFF. Written as DNA, the CDR3 is TGTGCCAGCAGTTTTCAGGGGGCCCCTACGAAGCAGTTCTTC.

This chain uses TRBV5-1 with TRBJ2-5, with D uncertain. V dropped 3 bases and J dropped 7 bases, with 10 bases sitting between them. Germline V lookup: CDR1 SGHRS, CDR2 YFSETQ. The CDR3 is 12 amino acids. CDR3 sequence (DNA): TGCGCCAGCAGCTCGCAGACTGGGACCCAGTACTTC. Translated: CASSSQTGTQYF.

This clone was counted a few times. The DNA of the CDR3 is TGTGCCAGCAGTTTATTCGGGGGACTAGCGGACCCCCCATGGGATACGCAGTATTTT. Amino acids: CASSLFGGLADPPWDTQYF. The V and J genes are TRBV27 and TRBJ2-3; 11 bases match TRBD2. Trimming cost V 1 base and J 6 bases; bases outside gene matches: 15. This CDR3 is built from 19 residues. CDR1 is MNHEY and CDR2 is SMNVEV in the germline V gene (reference sequence).

This clone was observed a handful of times. The CDR3 DNA is TGTGCCAGCAGTCTGTCTGTCACAGATACGCAGTATTTT. The encoded protein is CASSLSVTDTQYF. This sequence joins TRBV25-1 and TRBJ2-3; D is undetermined. The CDR3 extends over 13 amino acids. Trimming removed 5 bases from V and 2 bases from J, with 8 bases in between. Germline V gives CDR1 MGHDK, CDR2 SYGVNS.

This clone was recorded a few times. V usage is TRBV5-6 and J usage is TRBJ2-5, with 7 bases that match TRBD1. CDR1 and CDR2 (germline): SGHDT, YYEEEE. V shed 4 bases, J shed 5 bases, and the junction held 8 bases outside the gene matches. This CDR3 is 14 amino acids long. The CDR3 bases are TGTGCCAGCAGCCTAGGACAGGATGGGGAGACCCAGTACTTC. Translating gives CASSLGQDGETQYF.

The rearrangement links TRBV18 to TRBJ2-1, with 9 bases aligning to TRBD2. Losses at the gene ends were 3 bases for V and 6 bases for J; bases not matched to a gene: 9. The germline V gene encodes CDR1 KGHSH and CDR2 LQKENI. The CDR3 is 16 residues long. The CDR3 here is CASSPRGLAGPNEQFF. DNA for the CDR3: TGTGCCAGCTCACCTCGAGGGCTAGCGGGACCCAATGAGCAGTTCTTC.

This chain uses TRBV21-1 with TRBJ1-2; the DNA was not used to check the table's D call, TRBD1. TRBV21-1 is tagged as a pseudogene. The CDR3 runs to 14 residues. The CDR3 protein is CASSPGQGLDGYTF. The CDR3, as DNA: TGTGCCAGCAGCCCCGGACAGGGCTTAGATGGCTACACCTTC.

This clone has only a few counts. This sequence joins TRBV5-1 and TRBJ2-7; 9 bases line up with TRBD1. Germline lookup yields CDR1 SGHRS and CDR2 YFSETQ. The CDR3 totals 15 residues. V shed 3 bases and J 4 bases; nucleotides not matched to a gene: 8. CDR3 coding DNA: TGCGCCAGCAGCTCCCCCCGACAGGGGGTATACGAGCAGTACTTC. Translated: CASSSPRQGVYEQYF.

The chain employs TRBV7-9 and TRBJ1-1; D is perhaps TRBD1 (5 bases). The germline gives CDR1 SEHNR, CDR2 FQNEAQ (reference sequence). The V gene lost 1 base and the J gene lost 6 bases, with 12 bases spanning the gap. The CDR3 runs to 14 residues. This CDR3 reads CASSLGQGEAEAFF. The CDR3 nucleotides are TGTGCCAGCAGCTTAGGCCAGGGTGAGGCTGAAGCTTTCTTT.